This record concerns one TCR beta chain sequence. Its target antigen remains unknown. No per-base quality is available; no much larger clone lies one base away. This sample was taken from a study of technical replicates of blood from a few donors (dated by TCRdb to the late 2010s). The germline V gene gives CDR1 as KGHSH and CDR2 as LQKENI. The CDR3 numbers 17 residues from cysteine through phenylalanine. The retained sequence is limited to the CDR3, 51 bases, with the frame set at the first base. Germline trimming: 3 bases from V, 4 bases from J; junction bases outside gene matches: 9. The receptor library was made with the immunoSEQ multiplex PCR assay. Drawn from immuneACCESS, this table holds only the in-frame rearrangements with V and J called that TCRdb kept. Clones are partly lost; checked studies trace under half to an unresolved V gene and leave the rest unexplained. Counted in this sample were roughly 79,000 clones; around 92% of them appeared once. The top ten constitute roughly 0.37% of the sample.

This clonotype was sampled from a human donor in good health. The sample consisted of T cells isolated from PBMCs. The rearrangement joined TRBV18 to TRBJ2-6, with 7 bases in between that match TRBD1. The nucleotide sequence is TGTGCCAGCTCACCCCTGACAGGGCTTAGCGGGGCCAACGTCCTGACTTTC. This sequence encodes CASSPLTGLSGANVLTF.